This T cell receptor beta chain was profiled in a study of T cell changes during pregnancy in multiple sclerosis. Repertoires were generated with immunoSEQ multiplex PCR, while TCRdb's copy carries only in-frame clones and drops some. Here the sample spans 45,000 to 50,000 clones, about 94% being singletons. This CDR3 is 18 amino acids long. With 3 bases removed from V and 2 bases from J, the gap between germline ends came to 22 bases. The V gene's germline CDR1 is LNHDA and CDR2 SQIVND (reference sequence). The sequencing here drew on CD8+ T cells from peripheral blood mononuclear cells, taken in the first trimester of pregnancy. The receptor's source is a female donor with multiple sclerosis, enrolled in a pregnancy study. The genes are TRBV19 and TRBJ2-5, with D possibly being TRBD2 (5 bases). CDR3 sequence: CASSIGVSKGQIQETQYF. The CDR3 DNA reads as TGTGCCAGTAGTATCGGGGTTAGTAAGGGTCAAATACAAGAGACCCAGTACTTC.